Listed below are T cell receptor beta chains from one sample, sequenced in a study of blood T cells in healthy people across ages. TCRdb ran MiXCR on the 5' RACE reads and lists one entry per CDR3 protein. The sample records 750,000 to 950,000 distinct CDR3 sequences, about 28% being singletons. This same sample was also part of a study on T cells of mothers and their children.

Sequences were obtained from blood. The receptors were sampled from a woman between 35 and 50 years old in good health. Each CDR3 is given with its conserved first and last residue. D genes are given only for firm matches. Not all rows give a size; the values are once, few, many and, for expanded clones, a class.

CDR3 length,D gene,V gene,clone size,J gene,CDR3 protein,CDR3 DNA
14,NA,TRBV19,NA,TRBJ1-4,CASSSTRRREKLFF,TGTGCCAGTAGTTCGACAAGACGGCGGGAAAAACTGTTTTTT
15,NA,TRBV28,many,TRBJ1-2,CASSLFTDFNYGYTF,TGTGCCAGCAGTTTATTTACAGACTTTAACTATGGCTACACCTTC
17,TRBD2,TRBV7-2,NA,TRBJ2-7,CASSLGTVGLAAYEQYF,TGTGCCAGCAGTTTAGGAACTGTGGGACTAGCTGCCTACGAGCAGTACTTC
14,NA,TRBV4-2,NA,TRBJ1-5,CAGSQGEGYQPQHF,TGTGCCGGCAGCCAAGGGGAGGGGTATCAGCCCCAGCATTTT
14,NA,TRBV7-9,many,TRBJ1-2,CASSLGGSNYGYTF,TGTGCCAGCAGCTTGGGGGGATCTAACTATGGCTACACCTTC
13,NA,TRBV12-3/TRBV12-4,NA,TRBJ1-5,CASSFSDNQPQHF,TGTGCCAGCAGTTTTTCAGATAATCAGCCCCAGCATTTT
13,NA,TRBV27,NA,TRBJ2-7,CASGRGPYNEQYF,TGTGCCAGCGGCAGAGGGCCCTACAACGAGCAGTACTTC
14,NA,TRBV27,many,TRBJ2-7,CASSLFGQGNEQYF,TGTGCCAGCAGTTTATTCGGGCAGGGAAACGAGCAGTACTTC
14,NA,TRBV7-6,NA,TRBJ2-3,CASSYNPLTDTQYF,TGTGCCAGCAGTTATAACCCCCTCACAGATACGCAGTATTTT
15,NA,TRBV28,NA,TRBJ2-1,CASSLITSSYNEQFF,TGTGCCAGCAGTTTAATCACGAGCTCCTACAATGAGCAGTTCTTC
15,NA,TRBV14,few,TRBJ2-7,CASSHPGLAIYEQYF,TGTGCCAGCAGCCACCCCGGGCTAGCGATCTACGAGCAGTACTTC
15,TRBD1,TRBV6-1,few,TRBJ1-5,CASSDIGTGVQPQHF,TGTGCCAGCAGTGACATAGGGACAGGGGTTCAGCCCCAGCATTTT
14,NA,TRBV20-1,many,TRBJ2-7,CSARALGGFHEQYF,TGCAGTGCTAGAGCCCTGGGGGGCTTCCACGAGCAGTACTTC
14,NA,TRBV18,NA,TRBJ2-3,CASSPVGVTDTQYF,TGTGCCAGCTCACCAGTGGGGGTCACAGATACGCAGTATTTT
12,NA,TRBV29-1,few,TRBJ1-2,CSVEGRMVGYTF,TGCAGCGTTGAGGGCAGAATGGTTGGCTACACCTTC
13,TRBD1,TRBV12-3/TRBV12-4,many,TRBJ2-7,CASWSGTGTEQYF,TGTGCCAGCTGGAGCGGGACAGGGACCGAGCAGTACTTC
15,TRBD1,TRBV7-3,NA,TRBJ1-1,CASSLAGQGVTEAFF,TGTGCCAGCAGCTTAGCGGGACAGGGGGTCACTGAAGCTTTCTTT
17,TRBD2,TRBV7-2,NA,TRBJ2-5,CASSSVAVAGGKETQYF,TGTGCCAGCAGCTCCGTAGCGGTAGCCGGGGGGAAGGAGACCCAGTACTTC
14,NA,TRBV6-5,few,TRBJ1-1,CASSYLRVDTEAFF,TGTGCCAGCAGTTACCTCAGGGTGGACACTGAAGCTTTCTTT
13,TRBD1,TRBV12-3/TRBV12-4,NA,TRBJ1-1,CASRSTGGTEAFF,TGTGCCAGCAGGTCGACAGGGGGCACTGAAGCTTTCTTT